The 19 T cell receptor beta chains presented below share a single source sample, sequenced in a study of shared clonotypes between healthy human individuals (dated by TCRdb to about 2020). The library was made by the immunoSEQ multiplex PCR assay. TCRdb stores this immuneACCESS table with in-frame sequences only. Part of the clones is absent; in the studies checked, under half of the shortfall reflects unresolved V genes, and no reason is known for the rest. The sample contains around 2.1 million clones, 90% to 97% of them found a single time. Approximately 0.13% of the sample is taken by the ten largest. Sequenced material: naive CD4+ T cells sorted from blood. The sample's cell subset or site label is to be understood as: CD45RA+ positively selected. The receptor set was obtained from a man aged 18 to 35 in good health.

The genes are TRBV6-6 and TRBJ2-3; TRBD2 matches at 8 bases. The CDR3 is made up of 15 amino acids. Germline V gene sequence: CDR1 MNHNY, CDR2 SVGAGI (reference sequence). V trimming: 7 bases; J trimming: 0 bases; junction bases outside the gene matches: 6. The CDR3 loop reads CASIVAGRSTDTQYF. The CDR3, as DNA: TGTGCCAGCATTGTAGCGGGACGTAGCACAGATACGCAGTATTTT.

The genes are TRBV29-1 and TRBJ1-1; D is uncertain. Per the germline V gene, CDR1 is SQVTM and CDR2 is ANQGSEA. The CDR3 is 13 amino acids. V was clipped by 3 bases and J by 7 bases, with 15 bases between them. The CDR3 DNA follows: TGCAGCGTTGAGGTTCCGACACGACTTGAAGCTTTCTTT. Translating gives CSVEVPTRLEAFF.

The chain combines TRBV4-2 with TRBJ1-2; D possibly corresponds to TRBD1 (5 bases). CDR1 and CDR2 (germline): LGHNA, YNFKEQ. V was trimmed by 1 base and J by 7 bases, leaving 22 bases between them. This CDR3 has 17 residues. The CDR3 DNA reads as TGTGCCAGCAGCCAAGTTGGGACGGATACTATGGCTGGTGGCTACACCTTC. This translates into CASSQVGTDTMAGGYTF.

In nucleotides, the CDR3 is TGTGCCAGCAGTATGGGGCGAAATTCACCCCTCCACTTT. Protein sequence: CASSMGRNSPLHF. The chain has TRBV6-5 and TRBJ1-6; perhaps TRBD1 as D (5 bases). V dropped 5 bases and J dropped 7 bases, with 9 bases sitting between them. The CDR3 loop spans 13 amino acids. Germline CDR1 and CDR2: MNHEY and SVGAGI.

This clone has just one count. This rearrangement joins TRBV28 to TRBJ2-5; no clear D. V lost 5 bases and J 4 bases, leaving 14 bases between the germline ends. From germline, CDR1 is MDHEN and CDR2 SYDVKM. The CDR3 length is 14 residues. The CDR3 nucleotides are TGTGCCAGCAGTACCCCCTCGTTTGGAGAGACCCAGTACTTC. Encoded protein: CASSTPSFGETQYF.

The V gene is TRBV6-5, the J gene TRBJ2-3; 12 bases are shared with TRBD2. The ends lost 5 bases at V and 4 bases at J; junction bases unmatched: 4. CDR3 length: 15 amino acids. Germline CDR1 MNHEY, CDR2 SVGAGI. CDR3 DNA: TGTGCCAGCAGTCGGACTAGCGGGAACGCAGATACGCAGTATTTT. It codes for CASSRTSGNADTQYF.

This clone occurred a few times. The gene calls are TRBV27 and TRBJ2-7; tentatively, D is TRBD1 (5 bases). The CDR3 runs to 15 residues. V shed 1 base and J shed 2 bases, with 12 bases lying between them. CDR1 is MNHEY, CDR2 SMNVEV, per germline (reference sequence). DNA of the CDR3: TGTGCCAGCAGTTTATGGACAATCGAGGCCTACGAGCAGTACTTC. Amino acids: CASSLWTIEAYEQYF.

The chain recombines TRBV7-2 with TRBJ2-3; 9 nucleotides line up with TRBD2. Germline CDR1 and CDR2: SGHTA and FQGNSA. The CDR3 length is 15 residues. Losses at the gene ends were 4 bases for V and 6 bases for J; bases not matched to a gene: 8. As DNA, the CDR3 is TGTGCCAGCAGCTCTTTAGCGGGAGTTGGGGATACGCAGTATTTT. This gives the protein CASSSLAGVGDTQYF.

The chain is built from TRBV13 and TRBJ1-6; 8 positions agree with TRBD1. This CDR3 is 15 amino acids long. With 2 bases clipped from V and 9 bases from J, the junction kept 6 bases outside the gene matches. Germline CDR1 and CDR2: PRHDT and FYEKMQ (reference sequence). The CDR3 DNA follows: TGTGCCAGCAGCTTAAATGGACAGGGAGGTTCACCCCTCCACTTT. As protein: CASSLNGQGGSPLHF.

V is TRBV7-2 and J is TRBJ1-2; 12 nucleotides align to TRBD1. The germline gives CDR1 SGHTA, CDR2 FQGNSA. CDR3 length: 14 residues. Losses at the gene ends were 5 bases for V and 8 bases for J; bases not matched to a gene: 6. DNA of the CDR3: TGTGCCAGCAGCCTAAGGGACAGGGGGCAGGGCTACACCTTC. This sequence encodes CASSLRDRGQGYTF.

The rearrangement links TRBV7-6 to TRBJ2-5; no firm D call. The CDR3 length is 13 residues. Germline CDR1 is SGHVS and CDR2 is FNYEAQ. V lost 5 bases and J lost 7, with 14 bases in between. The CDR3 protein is CASSAAVSGTQYF. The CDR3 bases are TGTGCCAGCAGCGCTGCAGTGTCGGGGACCCAGTACTTC. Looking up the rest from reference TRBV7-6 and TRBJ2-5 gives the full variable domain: GAGVSQSPRYKVTKRGQDVALRCDPISGHVSLYWYRQALGQGPEFLTYFNYEAQQDKSGLPNDRFSAERPEGSISTLTIQRTEQRDSAMYRCASSAAVSGTQYFGPGTRLLVL.

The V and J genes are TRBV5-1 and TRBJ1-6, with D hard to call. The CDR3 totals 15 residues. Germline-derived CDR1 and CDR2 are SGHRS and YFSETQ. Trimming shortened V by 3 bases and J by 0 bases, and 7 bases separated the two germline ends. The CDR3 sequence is CASSSRLSYNSPLHF. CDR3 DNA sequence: TGCGCCAGCAGCTCGAGGCTCTCCTATAATTCACCCCTCCACTTT.

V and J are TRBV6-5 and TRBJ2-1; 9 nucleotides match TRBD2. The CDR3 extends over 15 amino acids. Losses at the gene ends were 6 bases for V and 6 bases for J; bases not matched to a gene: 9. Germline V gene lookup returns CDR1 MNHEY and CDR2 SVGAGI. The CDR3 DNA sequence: TGTGCCAGCAGCGATCCCGGGACTAGCCGCAATGAGCAGTTCTTC. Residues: CASSDPGTSRNEQFF.

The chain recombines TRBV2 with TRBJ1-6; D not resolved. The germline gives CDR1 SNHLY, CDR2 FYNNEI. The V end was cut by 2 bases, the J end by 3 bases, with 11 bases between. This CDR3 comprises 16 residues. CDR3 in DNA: TGTGCCAGCAGTGAAAAGAGTGGGATCTATAATTCACCCCTCCACTTT. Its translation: CASSEKSGIYNSPLHF.

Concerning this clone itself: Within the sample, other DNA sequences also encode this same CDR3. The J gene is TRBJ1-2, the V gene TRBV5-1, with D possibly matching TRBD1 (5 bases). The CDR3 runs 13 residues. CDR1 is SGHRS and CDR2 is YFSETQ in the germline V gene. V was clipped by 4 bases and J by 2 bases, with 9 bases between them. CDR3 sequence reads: CASSGGQNYGYTF. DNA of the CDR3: TGCGCCAGCAGCGGTGGACAAAACTATGGCTACACCTTC.

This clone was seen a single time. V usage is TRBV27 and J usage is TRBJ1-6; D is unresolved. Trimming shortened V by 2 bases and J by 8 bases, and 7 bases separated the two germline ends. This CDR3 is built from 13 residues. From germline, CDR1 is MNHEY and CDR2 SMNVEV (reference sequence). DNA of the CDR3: TGTGCCAGCAGTTTACAGGCGGATTCACCCCTCCACTTT. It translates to CASSLQADSPLHF.

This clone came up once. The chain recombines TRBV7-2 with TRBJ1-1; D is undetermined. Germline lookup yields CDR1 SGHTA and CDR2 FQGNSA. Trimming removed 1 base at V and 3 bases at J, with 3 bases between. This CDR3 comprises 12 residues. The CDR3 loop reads CASSLDYTEAFF. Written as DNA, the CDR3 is TGTGCCAGCAGCTTAGACTACACTGAAGCTTTCTTT. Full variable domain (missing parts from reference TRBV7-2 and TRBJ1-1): GAGVSQSPSNKVTEKGKDVELRCDPISGHTALYWYRQSLGQGLEFLIYFQGNSAPDKSGLPSDRFSAERTGGSVSTLTIQRTQQEDSAVYLCASSLDYTEAFFGQGTRLTVV.

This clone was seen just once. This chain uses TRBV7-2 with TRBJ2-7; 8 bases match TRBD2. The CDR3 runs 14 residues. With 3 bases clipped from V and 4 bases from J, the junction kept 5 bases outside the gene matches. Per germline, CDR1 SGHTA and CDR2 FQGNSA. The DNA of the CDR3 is TGTGCCAGCAGCTTGTCGACTAGCGTTTACGAGCAGTACTTC. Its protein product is CASSLSTSVYEQYF.

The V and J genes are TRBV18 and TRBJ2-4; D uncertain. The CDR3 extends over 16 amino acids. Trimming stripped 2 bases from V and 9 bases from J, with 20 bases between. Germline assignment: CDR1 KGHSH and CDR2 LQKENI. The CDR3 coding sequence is TGTGCCAGCTCACCAGCATTGGTAGTTGTCGGCCGCATTCAGTACTTC. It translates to CASSPALVVVGRIQYF.